This T cell receptor (beta chain) stems from a study of blood T cell repertoires in COVID-19. Study in general: Sample material is recorded as cDNA or gDNA derived from T cells, B-cell-depleted T cells, or PBMCs.

CDR3 size: 14 residues. Trimming stripped 11 bases from V and 1 base from J, with 15 bases between. CDR1 is MDHEN and CDR2 is SYDVKM in the germline V gene. Residents of approximately 25 US areas, aged roughly 18 to 89 years, made up the participants. Donors in Cohort 3 who had recovered were those with two negative PCRs, healthcare professional clearance, or resolution of their symptoms. Sequencing used immunoSEQ multiplex PCR; TCRdb keeps in-frame clones, though not all of them. Among fewer than 300,000 clones listed, approximately 83% were seen once. The chain has TRBV28 and TRBJ2-1; D is possibly TRBD2 (7 bases). This TCR came from a woman in her 30s who had recovered from COVID-19. The material sequenced was PBMCs or T cells enriched from blood (not recorded which). DNA of the CDR3: TGTGCCGGCGCTAGGGGGGGGTCCTACAATGAGCAGTTCTTC. Amino acid sequence: CAGARGGSYNEQFF.